This T cell receptor beta chain was obtained from a study of cytomegalovirus exposure and HLA in healthy donors. Study-level findings and limits: Per a prior analysis, the majority of TCR beta V segments were productive roughly 90% or roughly 30% of the time. Indistinguishability led to the exclusion of some V segments, TRBV6-2 and TRBV6-3 included. The study found most TCR sequences rare, yet found some public TCRs in many donors.

The PCR had 60 Vbeta and 13 Jbeta primers. Assay: immunoSEQ multiplex PCR; the TCRdb copy retains only in-frame clones and omits some. The table lists 250,000 to 350,000 clones, more than 80% of them singletons. About this clone itself: Its target is unknown.

This CDR3 comprises 15 residues. Trimming cost V 4 bases and J 7 bases; bases outside gene matches: 9. Germline loops: CDR1 MDHEN, CDR2 SYDVKM. This receptor was identified in a man in his forties or fifties in good health and CMV-seropositive. The sequenced sample was PBMCs. V is TRBV28 and J is TRBJ2-4, with TRBD1 matching 8 bases. The CDR3 protein is CASSSRPGGWNIQYF. CDR3 coding DNA: TGTGCCAGCAGTTCCCGGCCAGGGGGCTGGAACATTCAGTACTTC.